The 27 T cell receptor beta chains listed next were all sequenced from one sample in a study of T cell responses to AZD1222 COVID-19 vaccine. TCRdb keeps only in-frame clones here, not all; method: immunoSEQ multiplex PCR. The data hold about 180,000 clones, with roughly nine tenths observed a single time. The material sequenced was peripheral blood, taken on day 0 of AZD1222 vaccination. The receptors derive from an adult in good health.

The DNA of the CDR3 is TGTGCCAGCAGCTTAAATAGCCCAGATGAAAAACTGTTTTTT. Amino acid sequence: CASSLNSPDEKLFF. This chain links TRBV7-8 with TRBJ1-4; no clear D. Looked up from germline, CDR1 is SGHVS and CDR2 is FQNEAQ. V was shortened by 2 bases and J by 6 bases, with 10 bases between the two germline ends. This CDR3 contains 14 residues.

The chain carries TRBV5-1 and TRBJ2-2; 9 nucleotides line up with TRBD2. The CDR3 consists of 19 residues. V was clipped by 4 bases and J by 1 base; unmatched bases: 14. Germline lookup yields CDR1 SGHRS and CDR2 YFSETQ. CDR3 protein: CASSPGLAPQTGNTGELFF. For the CDR3, the DNA is TGCGCCAGCAGCCCGGGACTAGCACCTCAGACTGGGAACACCGGGGAGCTGTTTTTT.

This clone was picked up one time. The V and J genes are TRBV7-2 and TRBJ2-5; D is unresolved. The CDR3 sequence is 15 residues long. CDR1 is SGHTA and CDR2 is FQGNSA in the germline V gene. The V end lost 1 base, the J end lost 5 bases, and 14 bases lay between the germline ends. The CDR3 here is CASSLGTNQRETQYF. Written as DNA, the CDR3 is TGTGCCAGCAGCTTAGGCACAAACCAACGGGAGACCCAGTACTTC. Filled out from reference TRBV7-2 and TRBJ2-5, the complete variable domain reads GAGVSQSPSNKVTEKGKDVELRCDPISGHTALYWYRQSLGQGLEFLIYFQGNSAPDKSGLPSDRFSAERTGGSVSTLTIQRTQQEDSAVYLCASSLGTNQRETQYFGPGTRLLVL.

This chain connects TRBV5-6 to TRBJ1-1, with D maybe TRBD1 (5 bases). The CDR3 length is 11 residues. Germline V CDR1 and CDR2: SGHDT, YYEEEE. Trimming removed 6 bases from V and 7 bases from J, with 10 bases in between. DNA for the CDR3: TGTGCCAGCACCGTGGGGGGTGAAGCTTTCTTT. It is translated as CASTVGGEAFF. The full variable domain, rest sourced from reference TRBV5-6 and TRBJ1-1, is DAGVTQSPTHLIKTRGQQVTLRCSPKSGHDTVSWYQQALGQGPQFIFQYYEEEERQRGNFPDRFSGHQFPNYSSELNVNALLLGDSALYLCASTVGGEAFFGQGTRLTVV.

This clone was picked up one time. The genes are TRBV5-4 and TRBJ2-2; 14 bases align to TRBD2. The CDR3 length is 17 residues. CDR1 is SGHNT, CDR2 YYREEE, per germline (reference sequence). Trimming at V came to 3 bases and at J to 2 bases, leaving 3 bases not matched to a gene. CDR3 nucleotides: TGTGCCAGCAGCTGGGGGACTAGCGGGAGAAACACCGGGGAGCTGTTTTTT. Residues: CASSWGTSGRNTGELFF.

CDR3 sequence (DNA): TGTGCCAGCAGCTTAGGTGGACAGCCTAAAGGAAACACCATATATTTT. Translating gives CASSLGGQPKGNTIYF. The chain employs TRBV11-2 and TRBJ1-3, with D perhaps TRBD1 (6 bases). Germline V CDR1 and CDR2: SGHAT, FQNNGV. V dropped 1 base and J dropped 4 bases, with 14 bases sitting between them. This CDR3 contains 16 residues.

This clone appeared a few times. The J gene is TRBJ2-2, the V gene TRBV5-6; weak D call: TRBD2 (6 bases). CDR1 SGHDT and CDR2 YYEEEE come from the germline V gene. The length of the CDR3 is 18 residues. V shed 3 bases and J shed 0 bases, with 18 bases lying between them. CDR3 loop: CASSWAVPGGANTGELFF. DNA of the CDR3: TGTGCCAGCAGCTGGGCAGTCCCTGGCGGGGCGAACACCGGGGAGCTGTTTTTT.

The rearrangement joins TRBV7-2 to TRBJ2-3; D gene ambiguous. Germline lookup yields CDR1 SGHTA and CDR2 FQGNSA. V was cut by 5 bases and J by 4 bases, with 10 bases left in between. CDR3 length: 13 amino acids. The CDR3 protein is CASSPPAADTQYF. The CDR3 DNA sequence: TGTGCCAGCAGCCCCCCAGCCGCAGATACGCAGTATTTT.

The chain is built from TRBV7-9 and TRBJ1-4, with 8 bases fitting TRBD1. V lost 5 bases to trimming and J lost 8 bases; unmatched junction nucleotides: 13. The CDR3 spans 16 residues. Per germline, CDR1 SEHNR and CDR2 FQNEAQ (reference sequence). The CDR3 sequence: CASSGRRTGSMEKLFF. Written as DNA, the CDR3 is TGTGCCAGCAGCGGGAGACGGACAGGGAGTATGGAAAAACTGTTTTTT.

This chain links TRBV5-6 with TRBJ2-3, with 7 bases matching TRBD1. This CDR3 comprises 13 residues. The ends lost 4 bases at V and 5 bases at J; junction bases unmatched: 4. CDR1 and CDR2 (germline): SGHDT, YYEEEE. The CDR3 sequence is CASSRDRRDTQYF. In nucleotides, the CDR3 is TGTGCCAGCAGCCGGGACAGAAGAGATACGCAGTATTTT.

This clone was detected a few times. V and J are TRBV28 and TRBJ2-2, with 8 nucleotides matching TRBD2. V lost 9 bases to trimming and J lost 6 bases; unmatched junction nucleotides: 12. Germline V gene data show CDR1 as MDHEN and CDR2 as SYDVKM. This CDR3 comprises 15 residues. The chain's CDR3 is CASSPSAGGAGELFF. The CDR3 DNA reads as TGTGCCAGTTCCCCCTCGGCGGGAGGCGCCGGGGAGCTGTTTTTT.

The rearrangement uses TRBV7-8 and TRBJ1-1; D gene uncertain. V shed 1 base and J shed 8 bases, with 5 bases lying between them. CDR3 length: 11 residues. CDR1 and CDR2 from the germline V gene are SGHVS and FQNEAQ. The CDR3 region has the DNA TGTGCCAGCAGCTTAGTCGGGGAAGCTTTCTTT. Its translation is CASSLVGEAFF.

This rearrangement joins TRBV6-1 to TRBJ2-1; 11 nucleotides line up with TRBD2. This CDR3 has 15 residues. Losses at the gene ends were 2 bases for V and 6 bases for J; bases not matched to a gene: 3. In germline, CDR1 is MNHNS, CDR2 SASEGT. CDR3 nucleotide sequence: TGTGCCAGCAGTGAACTAGCGGGGGGAACCAATGAGCAGTTCTTC. It translates to CASSELAGGTNEQFF.

The V gene is TRBV3-1 (or the pseudogene TRBV3-2), the J gene TRBJ2-5; 9 nucleotides align to TRBD1. V lost 2 bases to trimming and J lost 5 bases; unmatched junction nucleotides: 12. From germline, CDR1 is LGHDT and CDR2 YNNKEL (reference sequence). The CDR3 is 17 amino acids. CDR3 amino acids: CASSQNSPGQGRETQYF. The DNA of the CDR3 is TGTGCCAGCAGCCAAAATTCGCCGGGACAGGGAAGGGAGACCCAGTACTTC.

The CDR3, as DNA: TGTGCCAGCAGCTTAAGGGTTCCGCTAGCGGGACTAGATACGCAGTATTTT. This encodes CASSLRVPLAGLDTQYF. V and J are TRBV7-9 and TRBJ2-3; 9 bases line up with TRBD2. The CDR3 is 17 amino acids. J was trimmed by 5 bases and V by 2 bases; bases with no gene match: 11. CDR1 SEHNR and CDR2 FQNEAQ come from the germline V gene (reference sequence).

The chain uses TRBV6-5 and TRBJ2-7; 14 positions agree with TRBD2. J lost 7 bases, V lost 6 bases, and 8 bases had no gene match. This CDR3 spans 15 amino acids. Germline CDR1 MNHEY, CDR2 SVGAGI. The CDR3 here is CASSAPGLAGDEQYF. The CDR3, as DNA: TGTGCCAGCAGCGCACCGGGACTAGCGGGAGATGAGCAGTACTTC.

The chain couples TRBV5-1 to TRBJ1-4, with 8 bases matching TRBD1. Trimming at V came to 4 bases and at J to 3 bases, leaving 8 bases not matched to a gene. From germline, CDR1 is SGHRS and CDR2 YFSETQ. There are 16 residues in the CDR3. The CDR3 sequence: CASSLQPQGANEKLFF. The CDR3 bases are TGCGCCAGCAGCCTGCAACCACAGGGGGCTAATGAAAAACTGTTTTTT.

The chain uses TRBV14 and TRBJ1-2, with D hard to call. V gave up 4 bases and J gave up 4 bases, with 13 bases separating them. CDR3 length: 14 residues. CDR1 and CDR2 from the germline V gene are SGHDN and FVKESK. The CDR3 nucleotides read TGTGCCAGCAGCCCTGGATCCTCGAGCTATGGCTACACCTTC. It specifies CASSPGSSSYGYTF.

This chain uses TRBV7-9 with TRBJ2-4; possibly TRBD1 for D (5 bases). V lost 3 bases to trimming and J lost 9 bases, with 12 bases between them. This CDR3 is 13 amino acids long. Germline CDR1 SEHNR, CDR2 FQNEAQ (reference sequence). This CDR3 reads CASSLVGQGIQYF. CDR3 in DNA: TGTGCCAGCAGCTTGGTTGGGCAGGGCATTCAGTACTTC.

V gene TRBV5-1 combines with J gene TRBJ2-5; D call uncertain. The CDR3 sequence is 12 residues long. The V end was cut by 0 bases, the J end by 4 bases, with 4 bases between. CDR1 is SGHRS, CDR2 YFSETQ, per germline. The CDR3 DNA sequence: TGCGCCAGCAGCTTGGTCGGAGAGACCCAGTACTTC. Its translation is CASSLVGETQYF.

This chain links TRBV19 with TRBJ1-5; TRBD1 agrees at 7 bases. Trimming removed 5 bases from V and 4 bases from J; junction bases left unmatched: 5. This CDR3 contains 14 residues. Germline V gene sequence: CDR1 LNHDA, CDR2 SQIVND (reference sequence). CDR3 in DNA: TGTGCCAGTAGTCCGGACAGGCGGAATCAGCCCCAGCATTTT. The encoded protein is CASSPDRRNQPQHF.

The rearrangement links TRBV5-1 to TRBJ2-2; the D is unclear. CDR1 SGHRS and CDR2 YFSETQ come from the germline V gene. The CDR3 covers 14 residues. The V and J ends lost 1 base and 7 bases respectively, with 11 bases between them. The CDR3 DNA reads as TGCGCCAGCAGCTTGAGGGCAGTTGACGGGGAGCTGTTTTTT. Translated: CASSLRAVDGELFF.

The rearrangement joins TRBV4-3 to TRBJ2-1; possible D gene TRBD2, 7 bases. Per germline, CDR1 LGHNA and CDR2 YSLEER. Trimming removed 0 bases at V and 2 bases at J, with 11 bases between. This CDR3 comprises 16 residues. CDR3 loop: CASSQDGGGAYNEQFF. Here the CDR3 DNA reads TGCGCCAGCAGCCAAGATGGGGGGGGCGCCTACAATGAGCAGTTCTTC.

V usage is TRBV20-1 and J usage is TRBJ2-7, with 9 bases lining up with TRBD2. The J segment lost 3 bases and the V segment lost 3 bases, leaving 6 bases of the junction unmatched. Germline loops: CDR1 DFQATT, CDR2 SNEGSKA (reference sequence). The CDR3 length is 14 residues. CDR3 nucleotide sequence: TGCAGTGCTAGTCTGCGGGAGGGGATCTACGAGCAGTACTTC. Translating it yields CSASLREGIYEQYF.

The CDR3 here is CASRLNRAYNSPLHF. In DNA form, the CDR3 reads TGTGCCAGCAGATTGAACAGGGCCTATAATTCACCCCTCCACTTT. The rearrangement uses TRBV11-2 and TRBJ1-6, with a tentative D call TRBD1 (6 bases). CDR1 and CDR2 from the germline V gene are SGHAT and FQNNGV. The CDR3 is 15 residues long. The V end lost 6 bases, the J end lost 2 bases, and 11 bases lay between the germline ends. The variable domain in full, with the rest retrieved from reference TRBV11-2 and TRBJ1-6, is EAGVAQSPRYKIIEKRQSVAFWCNPISGHATLYWYQQILGQGPKLLIQFQNNGVVDDSQLPKDRFSAERLKGVDSTLKIQPAKLEDSAVYLCASRLNRAYNSPLHFGNGTRLTVT.

Here the CDR3 reads CASSLWAGGGNEQFF. CDR3 sequence (DNA): TGTGCCAGCAGCTTATGGGCGGGAGGGGGGAATGAGCAGTTCTTC. The V gene is TRBV7-2, the J gene TRBJ2-1; 9 bases align to TRBD2. The V and J ends lost 2 bases and 7 bases, in that order; junction bases with no gene match: 6. Germline V gene sequence: CDR1 SGHTA, CDR2 FQGNSA. The CDR3 runs to 15 residues. Full variable domain (remainder filled in from reference TRBV7-2 and TRBJ2-1): GAGVSQSPSNKVTEKGKDVELRCDPISGHTALYWYRQSLGQGLEFLIYFQGNSAPDKSGLPSDRFSAERTGGSVSTLTIQRTQQEDSAVYLCASSLWAGGGNEQFFGPGTRLTVL.

The rearrangement uses TRBV20-1 and TRBJ2-5; no clear D. The CDR3 loop spans 11 amino acids. Between the trimmed V and J ends, which lost 8 bases and 5 bases, there was a span of 12 bases. Germline V CDR1 and CDR2: DFQATT, SNEGSKA (reference sequence). The CDR3 sequence: CSPRVGETQYF. The CDR3 DNA reads TGCAGTCCGCGCGTGGGGGAGACCCAGTACTTC.